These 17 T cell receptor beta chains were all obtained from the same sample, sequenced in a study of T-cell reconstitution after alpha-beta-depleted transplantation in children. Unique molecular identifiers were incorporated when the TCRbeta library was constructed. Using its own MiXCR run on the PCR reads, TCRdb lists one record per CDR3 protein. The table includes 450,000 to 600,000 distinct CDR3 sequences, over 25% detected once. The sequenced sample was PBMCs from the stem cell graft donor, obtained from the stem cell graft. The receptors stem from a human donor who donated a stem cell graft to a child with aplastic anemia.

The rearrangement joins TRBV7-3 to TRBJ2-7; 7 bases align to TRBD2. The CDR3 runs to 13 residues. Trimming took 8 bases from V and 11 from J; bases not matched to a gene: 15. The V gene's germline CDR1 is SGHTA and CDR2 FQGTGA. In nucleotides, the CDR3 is TGTGCCAGCCGGCCAACGCGTGGGGGGGAAAAGTACTTC. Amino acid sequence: CASRPTRGGEKYF.

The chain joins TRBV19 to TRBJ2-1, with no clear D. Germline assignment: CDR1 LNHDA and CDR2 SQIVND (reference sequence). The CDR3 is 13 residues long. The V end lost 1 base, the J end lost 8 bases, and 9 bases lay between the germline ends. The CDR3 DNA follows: TGTGCCAGTAGTATAGGGCTCCTCGATGAGCAGTTCTTC. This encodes CASSIGLLDEQFF.

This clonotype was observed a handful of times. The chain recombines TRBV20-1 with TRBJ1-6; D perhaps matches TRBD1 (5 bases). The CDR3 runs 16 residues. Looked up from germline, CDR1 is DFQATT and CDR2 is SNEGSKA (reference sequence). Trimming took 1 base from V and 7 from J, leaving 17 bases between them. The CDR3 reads CSARAQRSEGNSPLHF. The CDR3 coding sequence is TGCAGTGCTAGAGCTCAGCGCAGTGAGGGGAATTCACCCCTCCACTTT.

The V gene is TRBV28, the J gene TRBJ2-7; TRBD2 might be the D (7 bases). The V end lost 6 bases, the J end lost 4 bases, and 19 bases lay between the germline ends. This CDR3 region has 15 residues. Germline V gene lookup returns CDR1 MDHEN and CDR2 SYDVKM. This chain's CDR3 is CASSFGGGPEYEQYF. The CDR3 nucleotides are TGTGCCAGCAGCTTTGGGGGGGGGCCCGAATACGAGCAGTACTTC.

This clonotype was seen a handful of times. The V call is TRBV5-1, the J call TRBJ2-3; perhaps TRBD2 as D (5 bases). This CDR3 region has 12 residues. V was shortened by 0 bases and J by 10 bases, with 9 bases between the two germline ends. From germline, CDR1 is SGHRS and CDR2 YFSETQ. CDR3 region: CASSLVGVAQYF. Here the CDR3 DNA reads TGCGCCAGCAGCTTGGTCGGGGTGGCGCAGTATTTT.

This CDR3 is CASSLAGGQGKSPLHF. As DNA, the CDR3 is TGCGCCAGCAGCTTGGCTGGAGGGCAAGGGAAATCACCCCTCCACTTT. V is TRBV5-1 and J is TRBJ1-6; D not certain. Germline lookup yields CDR1 SGHRS and CDR2 YFSETQ. Trimming shortened V by 0 bases and J by 10 bases, and 17 bases separated the two germline ends. The CDR3 runs to 16 residues. Looking up the rest from reference TRBV5-1 and TRBJ1-6 gives the full variable domain: KAGVTQTPRYLIKTRGQQVTLSCSPISGHRSVSWYQQTPGQGLQFLFEYFSETQRNKGNFPGRFSGRQFSNSRSEMNVSTLELGDSALYLCASSLAGGQGKSPLHFGNGTRLTVT.

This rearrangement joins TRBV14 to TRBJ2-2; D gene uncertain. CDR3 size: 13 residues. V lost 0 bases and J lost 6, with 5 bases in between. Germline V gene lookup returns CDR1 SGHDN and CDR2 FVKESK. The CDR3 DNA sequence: TGTGCCAGCAGCCAAGAGCTAGCCGGGGAGCTGTTTTTT. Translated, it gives CASSQELAGELFF.

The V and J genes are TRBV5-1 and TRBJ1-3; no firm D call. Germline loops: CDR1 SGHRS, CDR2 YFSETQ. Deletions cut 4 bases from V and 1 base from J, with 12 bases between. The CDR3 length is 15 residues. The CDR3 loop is CASSPEVGSGNTIYF. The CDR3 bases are TGCGCCAGCAGCCCGGAGGTGGGTTCTGGAAACACCATATATTTT.

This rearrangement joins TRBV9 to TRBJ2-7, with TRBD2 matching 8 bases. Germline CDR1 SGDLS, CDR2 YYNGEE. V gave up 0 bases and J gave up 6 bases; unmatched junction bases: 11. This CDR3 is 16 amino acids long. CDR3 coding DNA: TGTGCCAGCAGCGTAGCCTCGACTAGCGCCTCTTCCGAGCAGTACTTC. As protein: CASSVASTSASSEQYF.

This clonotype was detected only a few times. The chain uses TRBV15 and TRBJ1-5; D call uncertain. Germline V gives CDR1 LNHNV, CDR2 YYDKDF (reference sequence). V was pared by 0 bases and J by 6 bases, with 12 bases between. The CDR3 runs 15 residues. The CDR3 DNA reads TGTGCCACCAGCAGAGATAATTTGGGTTCTCAGCCCCAGCATTTT. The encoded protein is CATSRDNLGSQPQHF.

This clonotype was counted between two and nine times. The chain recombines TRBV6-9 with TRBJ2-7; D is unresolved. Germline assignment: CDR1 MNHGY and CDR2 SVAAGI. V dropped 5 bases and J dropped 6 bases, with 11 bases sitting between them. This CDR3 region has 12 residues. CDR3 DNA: TGTGCCAGCAGTCTCCCGATGGGCGAGCAGTACTTC. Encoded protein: CASSLPMGEQYF.

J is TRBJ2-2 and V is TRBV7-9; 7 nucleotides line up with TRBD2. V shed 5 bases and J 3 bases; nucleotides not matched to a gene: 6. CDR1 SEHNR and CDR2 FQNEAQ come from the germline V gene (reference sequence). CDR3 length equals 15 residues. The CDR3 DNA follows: TGTGCCAGCAGCCAACGTGGGGGGGACACCGGGGAGCTGTTTTTT. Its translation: CASSQRGGDTGELFF.

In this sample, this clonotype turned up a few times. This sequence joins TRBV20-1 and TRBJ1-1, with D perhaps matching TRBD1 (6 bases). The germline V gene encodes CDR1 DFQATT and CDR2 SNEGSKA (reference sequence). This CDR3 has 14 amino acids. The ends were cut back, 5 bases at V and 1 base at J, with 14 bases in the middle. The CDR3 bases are TGCAGTGCTTGGGGGGGCGCCGGGAACACTGAAGCTTTCTTT. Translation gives CSAWGGAGNTEAFF.

This CDR3 is CASSYSGLNYNEQFF. The CDR3 DNA reads as TGTGCCAGCAGTTACTCGGGACTAAATTACAATGAGCAGTTCTTC. The chain couples TRBV6-2 or TRBV6-3 to TRBJ2-1; 7 bases are shared with TRBD2. Looked up from germline, CDR1 is MNHEY and CDR2 is SVGEGT. The CDR3 has 15 amino acids. The V gene end was trimmed by 0 bases and the J gene end by 4 bases; junction bases not matched to a gene: 3.

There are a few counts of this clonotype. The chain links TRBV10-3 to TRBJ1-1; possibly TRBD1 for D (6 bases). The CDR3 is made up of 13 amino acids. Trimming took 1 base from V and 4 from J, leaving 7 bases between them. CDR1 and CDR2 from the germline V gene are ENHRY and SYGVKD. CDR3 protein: CAISELQGTEAFF. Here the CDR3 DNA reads TGTGCCATCAGTGAGTTACAGGGCACTGAAGCTTTCTTT.

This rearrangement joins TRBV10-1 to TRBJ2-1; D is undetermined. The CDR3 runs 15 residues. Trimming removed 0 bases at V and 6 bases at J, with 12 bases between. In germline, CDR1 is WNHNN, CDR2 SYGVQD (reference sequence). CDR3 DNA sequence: TGCGCCAGCAGTGAGTCTCTGAAACCCCTCAATGAGCAGTTCTTC. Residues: CASSESLKPLNEQFF.

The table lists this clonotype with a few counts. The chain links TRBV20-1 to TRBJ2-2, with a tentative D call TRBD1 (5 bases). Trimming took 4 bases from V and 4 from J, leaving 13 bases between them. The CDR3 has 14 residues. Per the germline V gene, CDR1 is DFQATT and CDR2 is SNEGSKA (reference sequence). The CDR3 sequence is CSAKTGALTGELFF. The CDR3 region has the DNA TGCAGTGCTAAAACAGGCGCGCTCACCGGGGAGCTGTTTTTT.